This TCR beta chain was observed in a study of human T cells and chemical hapten exposure. Study overall: The upper back received 0.01% DPC by patch testing, with results read at 6 days. Study results and limitations: TCRs above 1 in 1000 frequency did not change with DPC sensitization.

Documented time point: patch test 1, 2 weeks after DPC sensitization. Treatment meaning: therapeutic diphenylcyclopropenone sensitization with weekly scalp DPC. Someone pulled total RNA out of unfractionated whole blood. CDR3 length equals 18 residues. V gave up 2 bases and J gave up 0 bases; unmatched junction bases: 9. Germline lookup yields CDR1 SGHTA and CDR2 FQGNSA. TCRdb fed the RACE reads into MiXCR, producing one record per CDR3 protein. The sample has about 120,000 distinct CDR3 sequences, roughly 15% seen once. This clonotype was seen a handful of times. Its antigen remains unknown. This chain uses TRBV7-2 with TRBJ2-1; TRBD2 matches 8 bases. This TCR derives from a man aged 18 to 29 with alopecia areata. Some clones in this sample may be carry-over from other donors' samples. Specimen: whole blood, collected in connection with sensitization to the hapten diphenylcyclopropenone (DPC). CDR3 region: CASSLILSGVSSYNEQFF. The DNA of the CDR3 is TGTGCCAGCAGCTTAATCCTTAGCGGGGTAAGCTCCTACAATGAGCAGTTCTTC.